The clone carrying this T cell receptor (beta chain) was recorded at least ten times. Antigen unknown. Trimming pared 0 bases from V and 5 bases from J, leaving 0 bases between. The CDR3 length is 12 residues. CDR1 is KGHDR and CDR2 is SFDVKD in the germline V gene. These data are taken from a study of T cells after yellow fever vaccination. Study outcomes and limitations: Most clones from primary vaccination resurfaced after the booster (about 96% CD4, around 91% CD8). Abundant bulk-population clonotypes could contaminate the FACS-sorted repertoires.

A process of 5'RACE template switching, which added a universal primer site and UMIs, was used to make TCR cDNA. Using its own MiXCR run on the 5' RACE reads, TCRdb lists one record per CDR3 protein. The sample consists of about 630,000 distinct CDR3 sequences, 12% of them appearing once. The receptor was isolated from a man aged 25-45 years who received the YFV17D yellow fever vaccine. V gene TRBV24-1 combines with J gene TRBJ2-2; no clear D gene. Material: PBMCs, obtained on the day of the yellow fever booster vaccination. CDR3 protein: CATSDLTGELFF. The CDR3 DNA sequence: TGTGCCACCAGTGATTTGACCGGGGAGCTGTTTTTT.